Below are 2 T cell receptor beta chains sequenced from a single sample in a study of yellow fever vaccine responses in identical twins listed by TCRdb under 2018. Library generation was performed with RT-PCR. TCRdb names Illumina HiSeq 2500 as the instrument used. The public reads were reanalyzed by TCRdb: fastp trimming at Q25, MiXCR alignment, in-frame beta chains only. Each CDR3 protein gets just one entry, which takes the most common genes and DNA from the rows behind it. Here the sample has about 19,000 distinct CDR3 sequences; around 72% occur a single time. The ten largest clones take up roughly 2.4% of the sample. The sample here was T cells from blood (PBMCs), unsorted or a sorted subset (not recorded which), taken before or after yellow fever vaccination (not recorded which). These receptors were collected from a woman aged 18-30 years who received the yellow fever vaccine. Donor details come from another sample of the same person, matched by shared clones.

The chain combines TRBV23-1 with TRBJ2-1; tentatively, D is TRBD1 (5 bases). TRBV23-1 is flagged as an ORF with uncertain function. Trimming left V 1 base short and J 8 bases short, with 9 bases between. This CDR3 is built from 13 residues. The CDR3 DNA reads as TGCGCCAGCAGTCAATTCTTAGGGGATGAGCAGTTCTTC. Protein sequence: CASSQFLGDEQFF.

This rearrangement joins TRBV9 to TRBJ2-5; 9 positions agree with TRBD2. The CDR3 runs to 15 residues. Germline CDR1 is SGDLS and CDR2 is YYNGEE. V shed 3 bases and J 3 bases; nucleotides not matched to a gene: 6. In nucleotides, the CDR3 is TGTGCCAGCAGCGATCCGATAGCGGGAGAAGAGACCCAGTACTTC. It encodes CASSDPIAGEETQYF.